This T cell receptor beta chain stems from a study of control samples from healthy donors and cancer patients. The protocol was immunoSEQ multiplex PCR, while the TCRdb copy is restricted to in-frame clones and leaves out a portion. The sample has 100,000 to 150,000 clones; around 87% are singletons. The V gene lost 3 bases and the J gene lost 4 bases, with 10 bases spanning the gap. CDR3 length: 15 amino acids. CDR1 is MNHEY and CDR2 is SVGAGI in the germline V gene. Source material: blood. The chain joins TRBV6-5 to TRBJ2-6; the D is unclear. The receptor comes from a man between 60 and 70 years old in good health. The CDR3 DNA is TGTGCCAGCAGTTATCACGGGTCCGGGGCCAACGTCCTGACTTTC. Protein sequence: CASSYHGSGANVLTF.